This TCR beta chain was recovered during a study of blood T cell repertoires in COVID-19. Trimming pared 1 base from V and 4 bases from J, leaving 7 bases between. The length of the CDR3 is 13 residues. Germline V gives CDR1 SGHAT, CDR2 FQNNGV. Sequencing used immunoSEQ multiplex PCR; TCRdb keeps in-frame clones, though not all of them. The sample holds 250,000 to 300,000 clones; around 89% are singletons and the top ten take about 5%. The J gene is TRBJ1-2, the V gene TRBV11-2; no definite D call. Source material: peripheral blood. The TCR was taken from a man aged 35 to 55 with acute or convalescent COVID-19. The CDR3 protein is CASSLGGAYGYTF. CDR3 coding DNA: TGTGCCAGCAGCTTAGGGGGAGCCTATGGCTACACCTTC.